This TCR beta chain was captured in a study of cytotoxic CD8 clonotypes in ibrutinib-treated CLL. In the study overall: Partial responses numbered some 24 and complete responses 2; after a median about 72 months, roughly 14 stayed remitted and about twelve progressed.

The study's findings and limits: Investigators sampled sustained-remission and progressing patients at differing times.

Germline CDR1 and CDR2: MNHEY and SVGAGI. V lost 0 bases and J lost 4, with 9 bases in between. The CDR3 covers 14 residues. With regard to this clone: Its specificity is unknown.

Depth targeted 1 in 200,000 to 1 in 1 million T cells, averaging 10x coverage per clonotype. Clones were sequenced by immunoSEQ multiplex PCR, and TCRdb holds only the in-frame ones, with some missing. The profile shows roughly 42,000 clones, under 80% of them singletons. The sequence was obtained from a human donor with chronic lymphocytic leukemia. V gene TRBV6-5 combines with J gene TRBJ1-2; maybe TRBD1 (6 bases). Sequencing used PBMCs, obtained after 24 months of ibrutinib treatment. The CDR3 is CASSYSRGVYGYTF. The CDR3 DNA sequence: TGTGCCAGCAGTTACTCGAGGGGGGTCTATGGCTACACCTTC.